This TCR beta chain was observed in a study of T cell changes during pregnancy in multiple sclerosis. Profiling relied on immunoSEQ multiplex PCR, and the TCRdb table lists in-frame clones only, not all of them. Found here are over 90,000 clones, roughly 92% of them singletons; the top ten hold about 0.9%. Trimming cost V 0 bases and J 3 bases, with 15 bases left between them. CDR1 GTSNPN and CDR2 SVGIG come from the germline V gene (reference sequence). CDR3 size: 15 residues. This TCR came from a female donor with multiple sclerosis, enrolled in a pregnancy study. The rearrangement joins TRBV30 to TRBJ2-7; no firm D call. The sequencing used peripheral blood, collected after pregnancy. Here the CDR3 DNA reads TGTGCCTGGAGTGTTGGATCAGGCCTACTCTACGAGCAGTACTTC. Protein: CAWSVGSGLLYEQYF.